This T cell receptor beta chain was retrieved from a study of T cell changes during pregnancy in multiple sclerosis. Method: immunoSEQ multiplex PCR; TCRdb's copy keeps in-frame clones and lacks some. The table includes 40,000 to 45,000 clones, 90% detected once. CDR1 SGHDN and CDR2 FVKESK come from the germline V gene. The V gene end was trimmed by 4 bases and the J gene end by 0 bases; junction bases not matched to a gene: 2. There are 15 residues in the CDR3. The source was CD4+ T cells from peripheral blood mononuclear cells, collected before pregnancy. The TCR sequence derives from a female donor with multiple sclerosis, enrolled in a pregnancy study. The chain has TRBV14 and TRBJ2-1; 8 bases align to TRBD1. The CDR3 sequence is CASSRQGSSYNEQFF. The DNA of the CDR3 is TGTGCCAGCAGCCGACAGGGGAGCTCCTACAATGAGCAGTTCTTC.